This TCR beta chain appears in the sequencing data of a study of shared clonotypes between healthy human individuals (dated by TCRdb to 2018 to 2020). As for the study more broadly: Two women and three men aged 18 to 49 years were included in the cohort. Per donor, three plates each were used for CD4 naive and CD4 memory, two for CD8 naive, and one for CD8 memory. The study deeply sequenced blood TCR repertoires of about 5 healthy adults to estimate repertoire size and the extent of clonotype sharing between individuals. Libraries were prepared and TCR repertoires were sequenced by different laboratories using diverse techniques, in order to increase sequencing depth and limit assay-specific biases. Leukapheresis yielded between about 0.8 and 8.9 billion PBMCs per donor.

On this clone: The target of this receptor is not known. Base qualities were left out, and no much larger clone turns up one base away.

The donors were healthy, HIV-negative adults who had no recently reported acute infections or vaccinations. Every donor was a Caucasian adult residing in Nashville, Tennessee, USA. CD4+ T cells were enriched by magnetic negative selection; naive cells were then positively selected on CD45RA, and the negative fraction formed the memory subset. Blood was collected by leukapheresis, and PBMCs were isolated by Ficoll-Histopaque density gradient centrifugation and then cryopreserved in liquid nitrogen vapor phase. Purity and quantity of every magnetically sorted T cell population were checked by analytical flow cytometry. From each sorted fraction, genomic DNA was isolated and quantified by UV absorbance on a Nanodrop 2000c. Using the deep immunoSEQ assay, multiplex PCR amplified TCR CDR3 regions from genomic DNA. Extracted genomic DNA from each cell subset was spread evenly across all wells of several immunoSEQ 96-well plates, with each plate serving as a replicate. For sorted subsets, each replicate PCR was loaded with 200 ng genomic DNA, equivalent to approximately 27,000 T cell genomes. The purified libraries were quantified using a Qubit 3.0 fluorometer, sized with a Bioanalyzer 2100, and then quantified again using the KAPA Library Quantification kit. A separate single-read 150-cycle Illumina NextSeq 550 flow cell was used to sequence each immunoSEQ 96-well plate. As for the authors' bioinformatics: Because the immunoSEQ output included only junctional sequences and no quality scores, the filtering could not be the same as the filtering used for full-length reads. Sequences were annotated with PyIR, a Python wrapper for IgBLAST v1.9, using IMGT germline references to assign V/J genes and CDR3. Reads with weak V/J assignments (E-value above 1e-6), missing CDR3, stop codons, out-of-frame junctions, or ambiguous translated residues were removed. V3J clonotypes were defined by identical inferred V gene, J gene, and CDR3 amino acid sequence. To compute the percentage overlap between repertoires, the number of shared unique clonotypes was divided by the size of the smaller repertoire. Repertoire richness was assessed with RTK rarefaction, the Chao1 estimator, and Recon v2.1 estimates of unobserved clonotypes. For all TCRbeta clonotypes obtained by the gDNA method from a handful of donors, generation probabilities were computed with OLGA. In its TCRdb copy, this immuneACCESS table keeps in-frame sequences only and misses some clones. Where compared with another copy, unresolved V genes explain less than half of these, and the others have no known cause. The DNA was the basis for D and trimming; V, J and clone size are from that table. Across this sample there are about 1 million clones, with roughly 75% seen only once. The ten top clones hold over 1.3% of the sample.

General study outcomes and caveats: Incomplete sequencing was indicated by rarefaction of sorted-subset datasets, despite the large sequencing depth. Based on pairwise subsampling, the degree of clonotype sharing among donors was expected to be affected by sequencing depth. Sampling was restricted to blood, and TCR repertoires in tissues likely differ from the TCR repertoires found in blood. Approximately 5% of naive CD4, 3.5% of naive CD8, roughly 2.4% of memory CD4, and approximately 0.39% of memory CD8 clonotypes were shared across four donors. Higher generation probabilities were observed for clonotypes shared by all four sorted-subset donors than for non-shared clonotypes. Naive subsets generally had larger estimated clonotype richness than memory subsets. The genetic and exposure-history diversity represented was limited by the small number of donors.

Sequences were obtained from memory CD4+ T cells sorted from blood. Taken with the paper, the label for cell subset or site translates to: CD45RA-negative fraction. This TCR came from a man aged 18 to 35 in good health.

The CDR3 region reads CASSRAGGPETQYF. DNA sequence: TGTGCCAGCAGTCGGGCTGGGGGCCCAGAGACCCAGTACTTC. This receptor chain uses TRBV25-1 and TRBJ2-5; a tentative D match to TRBD1 spans 6 bases. The junction shows trimming of 5 bases on V and 4 bases on J, plus 14 bases between the germline ends. The CDR3 runs 14 amino acids, cysteine and phenylalanine included. The DNA shown is the 42-base CDR3, in frame from base 1. CDR1 and CDR2 are read off the germline V gene as MGHDK and SYGVNS.